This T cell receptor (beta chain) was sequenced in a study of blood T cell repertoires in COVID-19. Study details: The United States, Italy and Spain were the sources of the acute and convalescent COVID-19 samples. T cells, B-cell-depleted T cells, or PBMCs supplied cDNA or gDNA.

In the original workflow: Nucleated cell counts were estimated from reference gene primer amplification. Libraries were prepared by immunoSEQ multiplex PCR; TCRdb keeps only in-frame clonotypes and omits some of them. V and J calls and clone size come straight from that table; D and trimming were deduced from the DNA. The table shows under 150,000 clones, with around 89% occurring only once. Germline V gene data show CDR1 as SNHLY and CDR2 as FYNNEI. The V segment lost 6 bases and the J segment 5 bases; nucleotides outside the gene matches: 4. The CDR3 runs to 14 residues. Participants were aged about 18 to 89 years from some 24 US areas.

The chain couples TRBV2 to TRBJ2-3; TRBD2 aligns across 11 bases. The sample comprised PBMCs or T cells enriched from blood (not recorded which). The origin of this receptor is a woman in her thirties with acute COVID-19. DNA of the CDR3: TGTGCCAGCAGACCAGGACTAGCGGGAGATACGCAGTATTTT. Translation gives CASRPGLAGDTQYF.